This entry features one T cell receptor beta chain sequence. The sample is drawn from a study of blood T cell repertoires in COVID-19. Overall study: Sites across the United States, Italy and Spain contributed samples from acute and convalescent COVID-19. T cells, B-cell-depleted T cells, or PBMCs supplied cDNA or gDNA.

Original handling: Estimates of nucleated cell counts were drawn from the amplification of reference gene primers. Produced via immunoSEQ multiplex PCR; TCRdb's table is partial and in-frame only. That table is the source of V, J and clone size, and D and trimming were worked out from the DNA. The table has 50,000 or so clones, roughly four fifths seen once. CDR1 is KGHSH and CDR2 is LQKENI in the germline V gene. This CDR3 has 14 residues. Trimming cost V 3 bases and J 5 bases; bases outside gene matches: 1. The chain has TRBV18 and TRBJ1-4, with TRBD1 matching over 9 bases. The sequence was obtained from a man in his forties with acute or convalescent COVID-19. The specimen was peripheral blood. CDR3 in DNA: TGTGCCAGCTCACCGGGACAGGGAAATGAAAAACTGTTTTTT. Amino acid sequence: CASSPGQGNEKLFF.